Listed below are T cell receptor beta chains from one sample, sequenced in a study of early T cells in non-severe SARS-CoV-2 infection. TCRdb independently ran MiXCR on the 5' RACE reads; one entry per CDR3 protein. The data hold about 28,000 distinct CDR3 sequences, with roughly 5.7% observed a single time. The sequenced sample was whole blood. The source of these receptors is an adult who was a healthcare worker with PCR-confirmed SARS-CoV-2 infection or an uninfected control (not recorded which). The CDR3 runs from the conserved cysteine through the conserved F or W. Each record gives: clone size, V gene, J gene, D gene, CDR3 DNA, CDR3 protein. A D gene is named only where the DNA matches it firmly. Rows give clone size only sometimes, using once, few, many, or a class for an expanded clone.

clone size: NA; V gene: TRBV5-3; J gene: TRBJ1-4; D gene: NA; CDR3 DNA: NA; CDR3 protein: CARSYHSELMKNCFF
clone size: many; V gene: TRBV12-3/TRBV12-4; J gene: TRBJ2-1; D gene: NA; CDR3 DNA: TGTGCCAGCAGTTCGAACAGGGGACTTACCTACAATGAGCAGTTCTTC; CDR3 protein: CASSSNRGLTYNEQFF
clone size: NA; V gene: TRBV18; J gene: TRBJ1-5; D gene: NA; CDR3 DNA: TGTGCCAGCTCACCGCGACAGGTCGTAACGCATCAGCCCCAGCATTTT; CDR3 protein: CASSPRQVVTHQPQHF
clone size: many; V gene: TRBV11-2; J gene: TRBJ2-1; D gene: NA; CDR3 DNA: TGTGCCAGCAGCCTTAGATGGGAGAGCTCCTACAATGAGCAGTTCTTC; CDR3 protein: CASSLRWESSYNEQFF
clone size: many; V gene: TRBV12-3/TRBV12-4; J gene: TRBJ1-2; D gene: NA; CDR3 DNA: TGTGCCAGCAGTTTTACCAGGGGCCATGGCTACACCTTC; CDR3 protein: CASSFTRGHGYTF
clone size: many; V gene: TRBV28; J gene: TRBJ2-7; D gene: TRBD1; CDR3 DNA: TGTGCCAGCAGCTCCACTCGGGACAGGGTAGGGGAGCAGTACTTC; CDR3 protein: CASSSTRDRVGEQYF
clone size: many; V gene: TRBV6-5; J gene: TRBJ2-3; D gene: NA; CDR3 DNA: TGTGCCAGCTCGGCAGGATCGGGAAGAGATACGCAGTATTTT; CDR3 protein: CASSAGSGRDTQYF
clone size: many; V gene: TRBV19; J gene: TRBJ2-7; D gene: TRBD2; CDR3 DNA: TGTGCCAGTAGTATGAGACTAGCGGGGGAAGGCGAGCAGTACTTC; CDR3 protein: CASSMRLAGEGEQYF
clone size: many; V gene: TRBV10-3; J gene: TRBJ2-7; D gene: NA; CDR3 DNA: TGTGCCATCAGTGAGTCGAGGGTACGGGAGCAGTACTTC; CDR3 protein: CAISESRVREQYF
clone size: many; V gene: TRBV2; J gene: TRBJ2-7; D gene: NA; CDR3 DNA: TGTGCCAGCAGTTCTTTGACCCAGGCCTCCTACGAGCAGTACTTC; CDR3 protein: CASSSLTQASYEQYF
clone size: NA; V gene: TRBV7-6; J gene: TRBJ2-5; D gene: NA; CDR3 DNA: TGTGCCAGCAGCCAAGCCCCTAGTGGGCAAGAGACCCAGTACTTC; CDR3 protein: CASSQAPSGQETQYF
clone size: NA; V gene: TRBV10-3; J gene: TRBJ2-7; D gene: TRBD1; CDR3 DNA: TGTGCCATCAGTGATGAGGGACAGGGTCTAAGGGAGCAGTACTTC; CDR3 protein: CAISDEGQGLREQYF
clone size: few; V gene: TRBV7-9; J gene: TRBJ2-1; D gene: NA; CDR3 DNA: TGTGCCAGCAGCCCAGTCTGGGGCCATGAGCAGTTCTTC; CDR3 protein: CASSPVWGHEQFF
clone size: many; V gene: TRBV25-1; J gene: TRBJ2-1; D gene: TRBD2; CDR3 DNA: TGTGCCAGCAGTGAAACGGGAGGGCCCTCCAATGAGCAGTTCTTC; CDR3 protein: CASSETGGPSNEQFF
clone size: few; V gene: TRBV20-1; J gene: TRBJ2-1; D gene: NA; CDR3 DNA: TGCAGTGCTAGAGATGAGGGGAGGACGAATTACGAGCAGTTCTTC; CDR3 protein: CSARDEGRTNYEQFF
clone size: many; V gene: TRBV10-2; J gene: TRBJ2-1; D gene: NA; CDR3 DNA: TGCGCCAGCAGACCCAGGGGAATCGACTCCTACAATGAGCAGTTCTTC; CDR3 protein: CASRPRGIDSYNEQFF
clone size: many; V gene: TRBV6-6; J gene: TRBJ1-6; D gene: NA; CDR3 DNA: TGTGCCAGCAGTTACCCCTTTTCGGGGGGGCATAGGGATTCACCCCTCCACTTT; CDR3 protein: CASSYPFSGGHRDSPLHF
clone size: NA; V gene: TRBV9; J gene: TRBJ2-5; D gene: NA; CDR3 DNA: TGTGCCAGCAGCGTAGCCCCTGGGGCAGAAGAGACCCAGTACTTC; CDR3 protein: CASSVAPGAEETQYF
clone size: many; V gene: TRBV20-1; J gene: TRBJ1-2; D gene: NA; CDR3 DNA: TGCAGTGCTACCAGACAGACCAACTATGGCTACACCTTC; CDR3 protein: CSATRQTNYGYTF
clone size: many; V gene: TRBV19; J gene: TRBJ2-5; D gene: NA; CDR3 DNA: TGTGCCAGTAGTACTATTACAGGGGCGGGGGAGACCCAGTACTTC; CDR3 protein: CASSTITGAGETQYF
clone size: many; V gene: TRBV6-6; J gene: TRBJ1-1; D gene: NA; CDR3 DNA: TGTGCCAGCAGTTTTACGGGATTTGAAGCTTTCTTT; CDR3 protein: CASSFTGFEAFF
clone size: many; V gene: TRBV10-2; J gene: TRBJ2-2; D gene: NA; CDR3 DNA: TGCGCCAGCACCCCAAGAGGCGGGGAGCTGTTTTTT; CDR3 protein: CASTPRGGELFF
clone size: many; V gene: TRBV18; J gene: TRBJ2-1; D gene: TRBD1; CDR3 DNA: TGTGCCAGCTCACAGCAGGGGGCGGTCTACAATGAGCAGTTCTTC; CDR3 protein: CASSQQGAVYNEQFF
clone size: many; V gene: TRBV5-4; J gene: TRBJ2-7; D gene: NA; CDR3 DNA: TGTGCCAGCAGCTTGAACAGGGAGACCTACGAGCAGTACTTC; CDR3 protein: CASSLNRETYEQYF
clone size: many; V gene: TRBV21-1; J gene: TRBJ2-3; D gene: NA; CDR3 DNA: TGTGCCAGCCGGGACCGGACTAGCGGAACAGATACGCAGTATTTT; CDR3 protein: CASRDRTSGTDTQYF
clone size: few; V gene: TRBV3-1; J gene: TRBJ2-5; D gene: TRBD1; CDR3 DNA: TGTGCCAGCAGCCCCGGACAGGGGGTTGCAGAGACCCAGTACTTC; CDR3 protein: CASSPGQGVAETQYF
clone size: few; V gene: TRBV10-3; J gene: TRBJ1-1; D gene: NA; CDR3 DNA: TGTGCCATCCAGGGTGGCACTGAAGCTTTCTTT; CDR3 protein: CAIQGGTEAFF
clone size: few; V gene: TRBV5-1; J gene: TRBJ2-1; D gene: TRBD2; CDR3 DNA: TGCGCCAGCAGCTTGGCCAGGACGGGAGGATACAATGAGCAGTTCTTC; CDR3 protein: CASSLARTGGYNEQFF
clone size: few; V gene: TRBV20-1; J gene: TRBJ1-1; D gene: NA; CDR3 DNA: TGCAGTGCCAACCTGGGAGACACTGAAGCTTTCTTT; CDR3 protein: CSANLGDTEAFF
clone size: NA; V gene: TRBV20-1; J gene: TRBJ2-5; D gene: NA; CDR3 DNA: TGCAGTGCTGCCCGAATCGGGGTCCAGCAGACCCAGTACTTC; CDR3 protein: CSAARIGVQQTQYF
clone size: many; V gene: TRBV12-3/TRBV12-4; J gene: TRBJ2-7; D gene: NA; CDR3 DNA: TGTGCCAGCAGTCCCACAGAGACCTCCTACGAGCAGTACTTC; CDR3 protein: CASSPTETSYEQYF